This T cell receptor beta chain was sequenced for a study of blood T cells in healthy people across ages. This clonotype was seen only once. Its target is unknown. Study observations and caveats: Investigators treated diversity estimates from one million T cells as underestimates.

A second about 7 to 12 cycle PCR used barcoded and J-beta primers. Every molecule of cDNA carried a tag from a template-switch adaptor with 12 random nucleotides. TCRdb ran MiXCR on the 5' RACE reads and lists one entry per CDR3 protein. Of some 900,000 distinct CDR3 sequences listed, about 44% were seen once; the top ten hold around 15%. Each of the donors had 8 to 10 milliliters of peripheral blood drawn into EDTA-treated Vacutainer tubes. In germline, CDR1 is SNHLY, CDR2 FYNNEI. This CDR3 has 14 residues. V shed 2 bases and J shed 3 bases, with 8 bases lying between them. The rearrangement uses TRBV2 and TRBJ1-5, with D maybe TRBD1 (5 bases). This TCR came from a young man in good health. Sequenced input: blood. CDR3 DNA: TGTGCCAGCAGTGAAATACAGGTCAATCAGCCCCAGCATTTT. This gives the protein CASSEIQVNQPQHF.